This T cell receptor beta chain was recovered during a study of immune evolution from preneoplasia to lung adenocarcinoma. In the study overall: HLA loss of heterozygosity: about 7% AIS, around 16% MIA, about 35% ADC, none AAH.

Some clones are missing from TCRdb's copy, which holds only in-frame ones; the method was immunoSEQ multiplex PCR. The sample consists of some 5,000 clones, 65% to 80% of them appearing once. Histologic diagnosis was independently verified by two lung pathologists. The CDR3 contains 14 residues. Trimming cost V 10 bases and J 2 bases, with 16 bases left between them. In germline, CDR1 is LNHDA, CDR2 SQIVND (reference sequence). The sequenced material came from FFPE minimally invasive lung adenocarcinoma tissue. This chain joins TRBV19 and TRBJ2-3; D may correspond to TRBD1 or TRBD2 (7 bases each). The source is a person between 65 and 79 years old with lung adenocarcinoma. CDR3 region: CATWQGGATDTQYF. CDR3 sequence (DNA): TGTGCCACCTGGCAGGGGGGGGCCACAGATACGCAGTATTTT.